The 24 T cell receptor beta chains presented below share a single source sample, sequenced in a study of control samples from healthy donors and cancer patients. Assay used: immunoSEQ multiplex PCR; TCRdb lists only in-frame clones, some missing. The sample includes about 85,000 clones, around nine tenths seen only once; the top ten take 6% to 9.5%. The sequencing sample was made of blood. These receptors came from a woman aged 55-69 years in good health.

The V gene is TRBV5-1, the J gene TRBJ2-7; the D gene is possibly TRBD1 (6 bases). The germline CDR1 and CDR2 sequences are SGHRS and YFSETQ. V gave up 6 bases and J gave up 6 bases, with 19 bases separating them. The CDR3 totals 14 residues. CDR3 bases: TGCGCCAGCACCACGGGACAACAAGGTGGCGAGCAGTACTTC. Protein product: CASTTGQQGGEQYF.

This clone was found a few times. V and J are TRBV13 and TRBJ1-4; possible D gene TRBD1, 6 bases. V lost 2 bases and J lost 8, with 12 bases in between. CDR1 and CDR2 (germline): PRHDT, FYEKMQ (reference sequence). CDR3 size: 14 residues. The CDR3 DNA sequence: TGTGCCAGCAGCTTACAGGGACATGGGGAAAAACTGTTTTTT. This encodes CASSLQGHGEKLFF.

The chain employs TRBV5-1 and TRBJ2-3; TRBD2 matches 8 bases. The CDR3 is made up of 17 amino acids. V gave up 5 bases and J gave up 1 base; unmatched junction bases: 12. CDR1 SGHRS and CDR2 YFSETQ come from the germline V gene. This chain's CDR3 is CASRRASGPGGTDTQYF. CDR3 in DNA: TGCGCCAGCAGAAGGGCTAGCGGGCCCGGGGGCACAGATACGCAGTATTTT.

The chain is built from TRBV14 and TRBJ2-3; the match to TRBD1 covers 10 bases. J gave up 3 bases and V 2 bases, and 2 bases lay outside the gene matches. In germline, CDR1 is SGHDN, CDR2 FVKESK. The CDR3 is 15 amino acids. This CDR3 reads CASSQRTGGTDTQYF. CDR3 DNA: TGTGCCAGCAGCCAACGGACAGGGGGTACAGATACGCAGTATTTT.

The gene calls are TRBV2 and TRBJ1-5; tentatively, D is TRBD1 (5 bases). Trimming cost V 7 bases and J 3 bases, with 16 bases left between them. The germline V gene encodes CDR1 SNHLY and CDR2 FYNNEI. The CDR3 is made up of 15 amino acids. CDR3 protein: CASTQGSSLNQPQHF. The CDR3 DNA reads as TGTGCCAGCACCCAGGGAAGTAGCCTCAATCAGCCCCAGCATTTT.

Comments on this clone: A read error may produce the germline difference seen at one junction end. This rearrangement joins TRBV6-1 to TRBJ1-1, with TRBD1 as a possible D gene (6 bases). CDR1 is MNHNS, CDR2 SASEGT, per germline. The CDR3 totals 12 residues. The CDR3 region is CASREGGTEAFF. The CDR3 DNA follows: TGTGCCAGCAGAGAAGGGGGCACTGAAGCTTTCTTT.

The chain employs TRBV7-2 and TRBJ1-3; possibly TRBD1 for D (5 bases). CDR3 size: 15 residues. CDR1 is SGHTA, CDR2 FQGNSA, per germline. Trimming cost V 5 bases and J 4 bases, with 15 bases left between them. The CDR3 sequence is CASSHPQGSGNTIYF. In DNA, the CDR3 is TGTGCCAGCAGCCACCCGCAGGGTTCGGGAAACACCATATATTTT.

This sequence joins TRBV30 and TRBJ1-5; D gene uncertain. Germline values: CDR1 GTSNPN, CDR2 SVGIG (reference sequence). The CDR3 is made up of 13 amino acids. The germline V and J ends were trimmed by 0 bases and 5 bases, with 8 bases remaining between them. The CDR3 sequence: CAWSVDGDQPQHF. CDR3 sequence (DNA): TGTGCCTGGAGTGTCGACGGTGATCAGCCCCAGCATTTT.

This chain uses TRBV30 with TRBJ2-5, with D possibly matching TRBD1 (5 bases). V lost 4 bases, J lost 7 bases, and 28 bases lay in between. The CDR3 spans 17 residues. The germline V gene has CDR1 GTSNPN and CDR2 SVGIG (reference sequence). CDR3: CAWTPHALGRAQGTQYF. CDR3 nucleotide sequence: TGTGCCTGGACCCCCCATGCTCTGGGGCGCGCTCAGGGGACCCAGTACTTC. Full variable domain (remainder filled in from reference TRBV30 and TRBJ2-5): SQTIHQWPATLVQPVGSPLSLECTVEGTSNPNLYWYRQAAGRGLQLLFYSVGIGQISSEVPQNLSASRPQDRQFILSSKKLLLSDSGFYLCAWTPHALGRAQGTQYFGPGTRLLVL.

This chain uses TRBV5-6 with TRBJ1-5; D uncertain. This CDR3 comprises 12 residues. Between the trimmed V and J ends, which lost 4 bases and 7 bases, there was a span of 9 bases. The germline V gene has CDR1 SGHDT and CDR2 YYEEEE. The CDR3 spells CASSLFTQPQHF. CDR3 bases: TGTGCCAGCAGCCTTTTCACCCAGCCCCAGCATTTT.

The genes are TRBV6-5 and TRBJ1-1; 7 nucleotides align to TRBD1. This CDR3 spans 14 amino acids. Trimming took 1 base from V and 10 from J; bases not matched to a gene: 9. In germline, CDR1 is MNHEY, CDR2 SVGAGI. For the CDR3, the DNA is TGTGCCAGCAGTTACTTTGGGACAGCCGGAGGAGCTTTCTTT. It translates to CASSYFGTAGGAFF.

The CDR3 region has the DNA TGTGCCAGAAGGACAGGGGAGGAGACCCAGTACTTC. Translating gives CARRTGEETQYF. The genes are TRBV2 and TRBJ2-5; TRBD1 matches at 9 bases. The CDR3 runs 12 residues. Germline CDR1 SNHLY, CDR2 FYNNEI. V gave up 9 bases and J gave up 5 bases; unmatched junction bases: 4.

J is TRBJ1-2 and V is TRBV28; D gene ambiguous. Trimming took off 6 bases at V and 4 bases at J, with 12 bases between the two ends. The germline V gene encodes CDR1 MDHEN and CDR2 SYDVKM. CDR3 length: 13 amino acids. The CDR3 loop is CASSLNILYGYTF. CDR3 nucleotides: TGTGCCAGCAGCCTGAACATCCTCTATGGCTACACCTTC.

This clone was picked up one time. The chain couples TRBV7-2 to TRBJ1-3; no definite D call. CDR3 length: 14 residues. Per germline, CDR1 SGHTA and CDR2 FQGNSA. V was clipped by 1 base and J by 7 bases, with 11 bases between them. This CDR3 is CASSLGGGGNTIYF. CDR3 DNA: TGTGCCAGCAGCTTAGGGGGTGGCGGTAACACCATATATTTT.

This clone turned up a few times. J is TRBJ1-5 and V is TRBV24-1, with 8 bases matching TRBD1. Germline V gives CDR1 KGHDR, CDR2 SFDVKD. This CDR3 spans 13 amino acids. The junction had 2 bases not matched to a gene; V was cut back by 6 bases and J by 5 bases. As DNA, the CDR3 is TGTGCCACCAGTTCAGGGGGCCATCAGCCCCAGCATTTT. Its protein product is CATSSGGHQPQHF.

This chain uses TRBV12-3 or TRBV12-4 with TRBJ1-5, with unresolved D. Trimming stripped 5 bases from V and 8 bases from J, with 13 bases between. CDR3 length equals 13 residues. The chain's CDR3 is CASSQTWLKPQHF. CDR3 bases: TGTGCCAGCAGTCAGACGTGGTTGAAGCCCCAGCATTTT.

This clone was observed a handful of times. V gene TRBV27 combines with J gene TRBJ1-5; D may be TRBD1 (5 bases). The V gene's germline CDR1 is MNHEY and CDR2 SMNVEV (reference sequence). Trimming took off 6 bases at V and 8 bases at J, with 11 bases between the two ends. This CDR3 comprises 12 residues. The CDR3 DNA sequence: TGTGCCAGCAGCCAGGGTTTGGAGCCCCAGCATTTT. Translated: CASSQGLEPQHF.

This rearrangement joins TRBV7-9 to TRBJ2-1; 7 nucleotides line up with TRBD2. CDR1 SEHNR and CDR2 FQNEAQ come from the germline V gene (reference sequence). The CDR3 has 12 amino acids. The V segment lost 7 bases and the J segment 12 bases; nucleotides outside the gene matches: 9. For the CDR3, the DNA is TGTGCCAGCACCCTTGGGGGAGGGCGGCAGTTCTTC. As protein: CASTLGGGRQFF.

The V call is TRBV7-8, the J call TRBJ1-1; D gene uncertain. The germline gives CDR1 SGHVS, CDR2 FQNEAQ. The CDR3 totals 14 residues. Trimming took off 4 bases at V and 2 bases at J, with 11 bases between the two ends. CDR3 DNA: TGTGCCAGCAGCTCCTACTTAGATAACACTGAAGCTTTCTTT. Its protein is CASSSYLDNTEAFF. The full variable domain, rest sourced from reference TRBV7-8 and TRBJ1-1, is GAGVSQSPRYKVAKRGQDVALRCDPISGHVSLFWYQQALGQGPEFLTYFQNEAQLDKSGLPSDRFFAERPEGSVSTLKIQRTQQEDSAVYLCASSSYLDNTEAFFGQGTRLTVV.

CDR3 residues: CASSFLGGHGTEAFF. CDR3 DNA: TGTGCCAGCAGCTTTCTTGGGGGGCATGGCACTGAAGCTTTCTTT. The chain uses TRBV7-2 and TRBJ1-1; tentative D call: TRBD1 (6 bases). CDR1 is SGHTA and CDR2 is FQGNSA in the germline V gene. V was trimmed by 3 bases and J by 4 bases, leaving 15 bases between them. This CDR3 region has 15 residues.

This chain links TRBV18 with TRBJ2-6, with a possible D match to TRBD2 (6 bases). Germline CDR1 is KGHSH and CDR2 is LQKENI. CDR3 length: 17 residues. V dropped 3 bases and J dropped 0 bases, with 12 bases sitting between them. DNA for the CDR3: TGTGCCAGCTCACCGAACCGCGGGGCCTCTGGGGCCAACGTCCTGACTTTC. This sequence encodes CASSPNRGASGANVLTF.

The CDR3 here is CASSLRGSSSYNEQFF. The CDR3 DNA follows: TGTGCCAGCAGTTTGCGCGGGTCAAGCTCCTACAATGAGCAGTTCTTC. The genes are TRBV27 and TRBJ2-1; tentatively, D is TRBD2 (5 bases). Germline V gene lookup returns CDR1 MNHEY and CDR2 SMNVEV (reference sequence). The CDR3 runs to 16 residues. Trimming stripped 3 bases from V and 0 bases from J, with 12 bases between.

The chain recombines TRBV24-1 with TRBJ2-1; a weak D match, TRBD2 (5 bases). Germline V CDR1 and CDR2: KGHDR, SFDVKD. This CDR3 spans 14 amino acids. Trimming took 4 bases from V and 6 from J, leaving 12 bases between them. The chain's CDR3 is CATSDLGLGNEQFF. DNA of the CDR3: TGTGCCACCAGTGACCTCGGACTTGGCAATGAGCAGTTCTTC.

This clone has just one count. V gene TRBV19 combines with J gene TRBJ2-6, with 7 bases fitting TRBD1. The ends lost 4 bases at V and 0 bases at J; junction bases unmatched: 9. This CDR3 is 18 amino acids long. The germline V gene encodes CDR1 LNHDA and CDR2 SQIVND (reference sequence). Written as DNA, the CDR3 is TGTGCCAGTAGTAGTTTGCGACAGGGAGCCTCTGGGGCCAACGTCCTGACTTTC. Translation: CASSSLRQGASGANVLTF.